Listed here are 16 T cell receptor beta chains from one sample, sequenced in a study of cytomegalovirus exposure and HLA in healthy donors. PCR used 60 Vbeta primers and 13 Jbeta primers. Sequencing was performed with immunoSEQ multiplex PCR; in TCRdb, only in-frame clones are kept and a portion is missing. The top ten hold about 4.8% of the sample, which has over 150,000 clones, over 60% seen once. The sequenced sample was PBMCs. These receptors were collected from a man aged 25 to 40 in good health and CMV-seropositive.

The genes are TRBV19 and TRBJ1-2; TRBD1 aligns across 7 bases. The V gene's germline CDR1 is LNHDA and CDR2 SQIVND (reference sequence). V lost 6 bases to trimming and J lost 5 bases; unmatched junction nucleotides: 18. The CDR3 length is 17 residues. The DNA for the CDR3 is TGTGCCAGTAGCCTGGGATCGACAGGGAGACTACCTTATGGCTACACCTTC. Encoded protein: CASSLGSTGRLPYGYTF.

The chain is built from TRBV5-1 and TRBJ2-5, with 9 bases fitting TRBD1. CDR3 size: 15 residues. Germline values: CDR1 SGHRS, CDR2 YFSETQ. With 7 bases clipped from V and 4 bases from J, the junction kept 11 bases outside the gene matches. CDR3 in DNA: TGCGCCAGCCGGGGGACAGGGACTCAGAGAGAGACCCAGTACTTC. This codes for CASRGTGTQRETQYF. The whole variable domain, remainder taken from reference TRBV5-1 and TRBJ2-5, is KAGVTQTPRYLIKTRGQQVTLSCSPISGHRSVSWYQQTPGQGLQFLFEYFSETQRNKGNFPGRFSGRQFSNSRSEMNVSTLELGDSALYLCASRGTGTQRETQYFGPGTRLLVL.

CDR3 coding DNA: TGTGCCAGCAGACCTACAGGGAACTACGAGCAGTACTTC. Translation gives CASRPTGNYEQYF. V and J are TRBV28 and TRBJ2-7; maybe TRBD1 (6 bases). V gave up 6 bases and J gave up 3 bases, with 12 bases separating them. The CDR3 loop spans 13 amino acids. Per germline, CDR1 MDHEN and CDR2 SYDVKM.

The rearrangement joins TRBV7-9 to TRBJ2-7, with TRBD2 matching over 7 bases. Germline V gene sequence: CDR1 SEHNR, CDR2 FQNEAQ (reference sequence). After removal of 6 bases from V and 0 bases from J, the junction contained 14 bases not matched to a gene. The CDR3 sequence is 17 residues long. CDR3 amino acids: CASSPRSGGVDSYEQYF. The DNA for the CDR3 is TGTGCCAGCAGTCCGCGGTCTGGGGGGGTTGACTCCTACGAGCAGTACTTC.

The chain has TRBV18 and TRBJ2-3, with 12 bases identical to TRBD2. J gave up 4 bases and V 3 bases, and 11 bases lay outside the gene matches. Germline CDR1 KGHSH, CDR2 LQKENI. The CDR3 loop spans 18 amino acids. The DNA for the CDR3 is TGTGCCAGCTCACCTCTACCCCTAGCGGGGGGGCCGGCAGATACGCAGTATTTT. It translates to CASSPLPLAGGPADTQYF.

The chain joins TRBV15 to TRBJ2-7, with TRBD2 matching over 9 bases. CDR1 is LNHNV, CDR2 YYDKDF, per germline (reference sequence). The CDR3 contains 13 residues. V trimming: 0 bases; J trimming: 12 bases; junction bases outside the gene matches: 6. The DNA for the CDR3 is TGTGCCACCAGCAGAGATCGGCGGGAGGGTCTGTACTTC. This gives the protein CATSRDRREGLYF. Full variable domain (rest looked up from reference TRBV15 and TRBJ2-7): DAMVIQNPRYQVTQFGKPVTLSCSQTLNHNVMYWYQQKSSQAPKLLFHYYDKDFNNEADTPDNFQSRRPNTSFCFLDIRSPGLGDTAMYLCATSRDRREGLYFGPGTRLTVT.

This clone was recorded only once. V and J are TRBV7-9 and TRBJ1-2, with TRBD1 identical over 7 bases. CDR3 length: 13 residues. V was clipped by 5 bases and J by 7 bases; unmatched bases: 7. CDR1 and CDR2 from the germline V gene are SEHNR and FQNEAQ (reference sequence). The CDR3, as DNA: TGTGCCAGCAGCCGAGACAGGGCCCCTGGCTACACCTTC. The encoded protein is CASSRDRAPGYTF.

The chain recombines TRBV19 with TRBJ2-2, with TRBD2 matching 10 bases. The CDR3 has 16 amino acids. After removal of 5 bases from V and 3 bases from J, the junction contained 6 bases not matched to a gene. Germline lookup yields CDR1 LNHDA and CDR2 SQIVND (reference sequence). CDR3 amino acids: CASSAIAGGYTGELFF. In DNA form, the CDR3 reads TGTGCCAGTAGTGCTATAGCGGGGGGATACACCGGGGAGCTGTTTTTT.

This clone was detected only a few times. The rearrangement uses TRBV6-5 and TRBJ2-5, with a possible D match to TRBD2 (6 bases). CDR1 MNHEY and CDR2 SVGAGI come from the germline V gene. CDR3 length: 12 residues. Trimming removed 8 bases at V and 2 bases at J, with 9 bases between. CDR3 sequence: CASGEEQETQYF. The CDR3 DNA sequence: TGTGCCAGCGGGGAGGAGCAAGAGACCCAGTACTTC.

The V gene is TRBV7-2, the J gene TRBJ2-2; TRBD1 aligns across 10 bases. Losses at the gene ends were 1 base for V and 4 bases for J; bases not matched to a gene: 6. Germline-derived CDR1 and CDR2 are SGHTA and FQGNSA. The length of the CDR3 is 17 residues. CDR3 sequence reads: CASSLGDRGPGTGELFF. The CDR3 coding sequence is TGTGCCAGCAGCTTAGGAGACAGGGGGCCTGGCACCGGGGAGCTGTTTTTT.

This clone was detected only a few times. This sequence joins TRBV7-2 and TRBJ1-5, with a possible D match to TRBD1 (5 bases). V shed 4 bases and J shed 4 bases, with 8 bases lying between them. Germline CDR1 and CDR2: SGHTA and FQGNSA. The CDR3 has 13 amino acids. CDR3 in DNA: TGTGCCAGCAGCTCACAGGAAAATCAGCCCCAGCATTTT. Translating gives CASSSQENQPQHF.

The chain combines TRBV28 with TRBJ1-2; 9 bases match TRBD1. The CDR3 loop spans 13 amino acids. Looked up from germline, CDR1 is MDHEN and CDR2 is SYDVKM. V was clipped by 6 bases and J by 4 bases; unmatched bases: 3. The CDR3 DNA follows: TGTGCCAGCAGGGGACAGGGATTCTATGGCTACACCTTC. This encodes CASRGQGFYGYTF.

The chain carries TRBV13 and TRBJ1-6, with D possibly being TRBD1 (6 bases). Germline V gene data show CDR1 as PRHDT and CDR2 as FYEKMQ (reference sequence). The V end was cut by 3 bases, the J end by 9 bases, with 15 bases between. This CDR3 contains 15 residues. The CDR3 spells CASSLGGGWSSPLHF. The DNA for the CDR3 is TGTGCCAGCAGCTTGGGGGGGGGCTGGAGTTCACCCCTCCACTTT.

The CDR3 here is CASSETVSGANVLTF. The DNA of the CDR3 is TGTGCCAGCAGTGAAACGGTTTCTGGGGCCAACGTCCTGACTTTC. This rearrangement joins TRBV2 to TRBJ2-6, with no clear D. The V and J ends lost 2 bases and 1 base respectively, with 6 bases between them. Germline V CDR1 and CDR2: SNHLY, FYNNEI. CDR3 size: 15 residues.

The V call is TRBV27, the J call TRBJ2-6; D remains unclear. Germline V gene lookup returns CDR1 MNHEY and CDR2 SMNVEV (reference sequence). The CDR3 consists of 15 residues. Trimming took off 6 bases at V and 1 base at J, with 10 bases between the two ends. CDR3 bases: TGTGCCAGCAGCTCGCTAGGTTCTGGGGCCAACGTCCTGACTTTC. Translating it yields CASSSLGSGANVLTF.

The chain joins TRBV5-5 to TRBJ1-4; 9 nucleotides agree with TRBD1. This CDR3 comprises 15 residues. With V trimmed by 4 bases and J by 8 bases, 9 bases remained unmatched. From germline, CDR1 is SGHKS and CDR2 YYEKEE (reference sequence). CDR3 in amino acids: CASSGRRDRDEKLFF. For the CDR3, the DNA is TGTGCCAGCAGCGGCCGGCGGGACAGGGACGAAAAACTGTTTTTT.